A single sample is the source of the 24 T cell receptor beta chains below, sequenced in a study of tumor and adjacent non-tumor tissue in lung cancer. A modified ARM-PCR protocol with three rounds of nested PCR amplified TCRbeta. TCRdb itself ran the multiplex PCR reads through MiXCR, one entry per CDR3 protein. Of about 110,000 distinct CDR3 sequences listed, over 55% were seen once; the top ten hold 19%. This sample's RNA came from whole unsorted tissue. Distant lung tissue was collected more than 3 cm away from the tumor edge. The specimen sequenced was distant non-tumor lung tissue. The receptor source for this set is a man aged 60 to 75 with non-small cell lung cancer.

This clonotype came up a few times. V usage is TRBV28 and J usage is TRBJ2-1, with 14 positions matching TRBD2. CDR3 length: 15 amino acids. Germline assignment: CDR1 MDHEN and CDR2 SYDVKM. Trimming at V came to 8 bases and at J to 13 bases, leaving 13 bases not matched to a gene. CDR3 loop: CASRPGPGLAGGQFF. In DNA, the CDR3 is TGTGCCAGCCGCCCGGGACCTGGACTAGCGGGAGGACAGTTCTTC.

On this clonotype: The germline gene is not matched at one end of the junction; a read error may be the cause. V and J are TRBV29-1 and TRBJ1-1; no definite D call. The CDR3 consists of 13 residues. Germline V gene lookup returns CDR1 SQVTM and CDR2 ANQGSEA. The CDR3 loop is CSVQRTENTGAFF. CDR3 DNA: TGTAGCGTCCAACGGACGGAGAACACTGGAGCTTTCTTT.

Of note for this clonotype: This CDR3 fails to terminate in the conserved phenylalanine or tryptophan, so it likely reflects a read error. The V gene is TRBV7-8, the J gene TRBJ2-1, with 7 bases matching TRBD1. J gave up 9 bases and V 5 bases, and 10 bases lay outside the gene matches. CDR1 is SGHVS and CDR2 is FQNEAQ in the germline V gene. The CDR3 length is 14 residues. The CDR3 is CASSRLTGWGEQFL. CDR3 nucleotide sequence: TGTGCCAGCAGCCGACTGACAGGGTGGGGTGAGCAGTTCCTC.

With respect to this clonotype: A much bigger clone sits one base away, suggesting this may be a read error. Here the CDR3 omits its conserved ending phenylalanine or tryptophan, so a read error is the likely source. The CDR3 DNA reads TGCGCCAGCAGCCAACCCGGGACAGGTTTGAACACTGGAGCTTTCATT. This translates into CASSQPGTGLNTGAFI. The chain joins TRBV4-3 to TRBJ1-1; 8 bases line up with TRBD1. The CDR3 covers 16 residues. The V gene's germline CDR1 is LGHNA and CDR2 YSLEER.

About this clonotype itself: The CDR3 ends on some other residue instead of the conserved phenylalanine or tryptophan, so this is likely a read error. The V and J genes are TRBV11-3 and TRBJ2-7; TRBD2 might be the D (6 bases). The V end was cut by 9 bases, the J end by 0 bases, with 18 bases between. The CDR3 is made up of 15 amino acids. CDR1 is SGHNT, CDR2 YENEEA, per germline. CDR3 bases: TGTGCCAGTAGGAGGACTAACGGGAGCTCCTACGAGCAGTACCTC. Translation gives CASRRTNGSSYEQYL.

This clonotype appeared once. This may stem from a read error, because a much larger clone lies one nucleotide away. The chain uses TRBV28 and TRBJ2-7; the D gene is possibly TRBD1 (6 bases). Germline loops: CDR1 MDHEN, CDR2 SYDVKM. This CDR3 is built from 14 residues. Between the trimmed V and J ends, which lost 3 bases and 5 bases, there was a span of 14 bases. CDR3 in DNA: TGTGCCAGCAGTTTGGGGACATGGGTCAACGAGCAGTACTTC. Residues: CASSLGTWVNEQYF.

This clonotype was seen at least ten times. J is TRBJ1-1 and V is TRBV6-5, with 7 bases fitting TRBD1. CDR3 length: 15 residues. Germline V gene data show CDR1 as MNHEY and CDR2 as SVGAGI. V was clipped by 1 base and J by 3 bases; unmatched bases: 5. CDR3 coding DNA: TGTGCCAGCAGTTACTGGGAGGGGGCGGACACTGAAGCTTTCTTT. This gives the protein CASSYWEGADTEAFF.

This clonotype was observed a handful of times. The chain uses TRBV28 and TRBJ2-3; 8 positions match TRBD1. CDR1 is MDHEN and CDR2 is SYDVKM in the germline V gene. This CDR3 has 15 amino acids. V dropped 6 bases and J dropped 3; count of bases not matched to a gene: 8. CDR3: CASRTGATLTDTQYF. The CDR3 DNA is TGTGCCAGCAGGACAGGGGCCACGCTTACAGATACGCAGTATTTT.

This clonotype appeared many times. The chain uses TRBV6-6 and TRBJ2-1; D remains ambiguous. Per germline, CDR1 MNHNY and CDR2 SVGAGI (reference sequence). The V and J ends lost 0 bases and 6 bases respectively, with 6 bases between them. The CDR3 runs to 13 residues. This CDR3 is CASSYSISNEQFF. Here the CDR3 DNA reads TGTGCCAGCAGTTACTCAATTAGCAATGAGCAGTTCTTC.

With regard to this clonotype: A read error may produce the germline difference seen at one junction end. The genes are TRBV5-5 and TRBJ2-2, with a tentative D call TRBD2 (6 bases). CDR1 SGHKS and CDR2 YYEKEE come from the germline V gene (reference sequence). CDR3 length: 15 residues. The CDR3 here is CASRSGTAFTGGLFF. DNA of the CDR3: TGTGCCAGCAGGTCCGGGACCGCCTTCACCGGGGGGCTGTTTTTT.

This clonotype was observed many times. In DNA, the CDR3 is TGCGCCAGCAGCCAAGCCGCATCCATTTCCGTATCCTACAATGAGCAGTTCTTC. Its translation is CASSQAASISVSYNEQFF. The chain employs TRBV4-1 and TRBJ2-1; D gene ambiguous. The CDR3 totals 18 residues. Trimming shortened V by 1 base and J by 1 base, and 17 bases separated the two germline ends. The germline CDR1 and CDR2 sequences are MGHRA and YSYEKL.

Notes on this clonotype: One base away lies a much larger clone, so this may be a sequencing read error. J is TRBJ2-5 and V is TRBV1; the D call TRBD2 from the table was never checked on the DNA. TRBV1 is an annotated pseudogene. The CDR3 covers 13 residues. CDR3 sequence: CASSQQTRRAQYF. Written as DNA, the CDR3 is TGCGCCAGCAGCCAGCAGACTAGAAGGGCCCAGTACTTC.

Remarks on this clonotype: The junction and the germline gene differ at one end; a read error may be behind it. CDR3: CVSSSGSQGGYEQYF. CDR3 nucleotides: TGTGTCAGCAGCTCCGGGTCCCAGGGTGGCTACGAGCAGTACTTC. The rearrangement links TRBV7-9 to TRBJ2-7; D may be TRBD1 (5 bases). The CDR3 sequence is 15 residues long. From germline, CDR1 is SEHNR and CDR2 FQNEAQ (reference sequence).

Of note for this clonotype: No conserved phenylalanine or tryptophan is present at the end of the CDR3, so a read error is the likely explanation. The DNA is omitted, as the CDR3 cannot be located on it reliably, and the CDR3 follows TCRdb's listing. The rearrangement uses TRBV11-3 and TRBJ2-3; TRBD2 is the table's D call, not checked against the DNA. The length of the CDR3 is 13 amino acids, counting both ends. Germline CDR1 and CDR2: SGHNT and YENEEA. The CDR3 here is CASSPTRNTDKYY.

This clonotype occurred a few times. One junction end does not reproduce the germline sequence, and a read error may be involved. The chain employs TRBV11-2 and TRBJ2-3; 7 bases line up with TRBD2. The CDR3 loop spans 15 amino acids. Germline values: CDR1 SGHAT, CDR2 FQNNGV. The CDR3 coding sequence is TGTGCCAGCAGCCTTGCGGGAGCGTTTAGCGATACGCGGTATTTT. This translates into CASSLAGAFSDTRYF.

This clonotype is judged medium-sized (0.01 to 0.1%). Relative to the germline gene, one junction end is altered; a read error may explain this. The chain links TRBV5-1 to TRBJ2-7; 9 nucleotides line up with TRBD1. The length of the CDR3 is 13 residues. CDR1 is SGHRS and CDR2 is YFSETQ in the germline V gene. In DNA, the CDR3 is TGTGCCAGCAGCCGGGGACAGGGTTACGAGCAGTACTTC. It specifies CASSRGQGYEQYF.

Worth noting for this clonotype: Possible read error: a much larger clone is one base away. The CDR3 DNA reads TGTGCCAGCAGCCCCAGGGGACACGGGTTCAATGAGCAGTTCTTC. Amino acid sequence: CASSPRGHGFNEQFF. J is TRBJ2-1 and V is TRBV7-9, with a tentative D call TRBD1 (6 bases). The V and J ends lost 5 bases and 6 bases respectively, with 17 bases between them. Germline V lookup: CDR1 SEHNR, CDR2 FQNEAQ (reference sequence). The CDR3 is made up of 15 amino acids.

This clonotype was observed at least ten times. The V gene is TRBV4-1, the J gene TRBJ1-6; 11 bases map to TRBD1. This CDR3 has 19 amino acids. The V gene's germline CDR1 is MGHRA and CDR2 YSYEKL. Germline trimming cut 0 bases from V and 10 bases from J; bases unmatched to any gene: 14. CDR3 sequence: CASSQEGRDRGSWRSPLHF. The CDR3 coding sequence is TGCGCCAGCAGCCAAGAGGGGCGGGACAGGGGGAGTTGGCGCTCACCCCTCCACTTT.

The rearrangement joins TRBV29-1 to TRBJ2-7; D is possibly TRBD2 (5 bases). The germline CDR1 and CDR2 sequences are SQVTM and ANQGSEA. This CDR3 has 12 residues. Here the CDR3 reads CGVEDYHYEQYF. CDR3 nucleotides: TGCGGTGTTGAAGACTATCACTACGAGCAGTACTTC.

Comments on this clonotype: This may come from a read error, since a much larger clone is one base off. The V gene is TRBV28, the J gene TRBJ2-5; D ambiguous. CDR3 size: 14 residues. CDR1 is MDHEN, CDR2 SYDVKM, per germline. The CDR3 nucleotides read TGTGCCAGCAGTCCACTTCCCCCCCAAGAGATCCAGTACTTC. Its protein product is CASSPLPPQEIQYF.

The chain recombines TRBV2 with TRBJ2-3, with 8 bases identical to TRBD1. J lost 6 bases, V lost 6 bases, and 5 bases had no gene match. This CDR3 has 13 residues. Germline CDR1 and CDR2: SNHLY and FYNNEI. CDR3 residues: CASRDRAQDTQYF. CDR3 nucleotides: TGTGCCAGCAGGGACAGGGCGCAGGATACGCAGTATTTT.

A few counts support this clonotype. A read error may explain this, as a much larger clone is one base away. The chain recombines TRBV6-2 or TRBV6-3 with TRBJ2-2, with 11 bases fitting TRBD2. Germline trimming cut 0 bases from V and 9 bases from J; bases unmatched to any gene: 9. Germline CDR1 is MNHEY and CDR2 is SVGEGT. This CDR3 region has 17 residues. The CDR3 loop is CASSYSGLAAGSWELFF. DNA of the CDR3: TGTGCCAGCAGTTACTCGGGACTAGCGGCTGGTAGCTGGGAGCTGTTTTTT.

This clonotype was detected only once. The chain links TRBV11-3 to TRBJ2-1, with 12 bases identical to TRBD2. The germline CDR1 and CDR2 sequences are SGHNT and YENEEA. This CDR3 region has 16 residues. The J segment lost 8 bases and the V segment lost 5 bases, leaving 10 bases of the junction unmatched. The CDR3 region is CASSPLLAGGPHEQFF. CDR3 coding DNA: TGTGCCAGCAGCCCTCTCCTAGCGGGAGGGCCCCATGAGCAGTTCTTC.

Worth noting for this clonotype: This may come from a read error, since a much larger clone is one base off. V gene TRBV5-4 combines with J gene TRBJ2-7, with D uncertain. The CDR3 sequence is 14 residues long. Germline CDR1 SGHNT, CDR2 YYREEE (reference sequence). The V gene lost 5 bases and the J gene lost 5 bases, with 17 bases spanning the gap. CDR3: CASRSSWAPHEQYF. For the CDR3, the DNA is TGTGCCAGCAGGTCCAGTTGGGCCCCCCACGAGCAGTACTTC.